This T cell receptor (beta chain) comes out of a study of T cell clonality in common variable immunodeficiency. General study findings and limits: In common variable immunodeficiency, TCR beta chains reportedly carried fewer deletions and N-nucleotide insertions. T cell subpopulation sequencing would be needed to explain CVID clonality. Fewer TCRbeta clones were shared among CVID subjects than controls.

CVID and control samples used equivalent genomic DNA input. The protocol was immunoSEQ multiplex PCR, while the TCRdb copy is restricted to in-frame clones and leaves out a portion. The sample counts approximately 20,000 clones, none seen once; the ten largest own approximately 26%. This clone has a count of ten or more. Antigen unknown. Both groups were predominantly of Caucasian heritage. The sequenced material came from peripheral blood mononuclear cells. The receptor was derived from a human donor with common variable immunodeficiency.

CDR3 DNA (partial): TGTGCCATCAGGAAAGCATTGGTCCAAGAGACC. Residues: CAIRKALVQET. The entire CDR3 reads CAIRKALVQETQYF. The chain uses TRBV10-3 and TRBJ2-5; D gene ambiguous. The CDR3 extends 3 residues past the end of the read, so its final part is completed from the germline J gene. The CDR3 has 14 amino acids. V lost 6 bases to trimming and J lost 1 base, with 12 bases between them. Per the germline V gene, CDR1 is ENHRY and CDR2 is SYGVKD.